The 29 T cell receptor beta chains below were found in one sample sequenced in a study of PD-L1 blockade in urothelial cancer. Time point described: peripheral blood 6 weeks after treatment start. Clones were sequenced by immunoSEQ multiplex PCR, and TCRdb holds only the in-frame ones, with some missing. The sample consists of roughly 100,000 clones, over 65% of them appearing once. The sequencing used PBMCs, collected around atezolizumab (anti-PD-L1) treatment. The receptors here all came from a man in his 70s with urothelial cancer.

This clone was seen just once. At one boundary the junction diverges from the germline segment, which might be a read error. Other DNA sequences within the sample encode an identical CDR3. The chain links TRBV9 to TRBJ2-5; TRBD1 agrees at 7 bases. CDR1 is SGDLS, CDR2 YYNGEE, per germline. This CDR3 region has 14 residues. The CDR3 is CASSPRDRRETQYF. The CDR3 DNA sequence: TGTGCCAGCAGCCCCCGGGACAGAAGAGAGACTCAGTACTTC.

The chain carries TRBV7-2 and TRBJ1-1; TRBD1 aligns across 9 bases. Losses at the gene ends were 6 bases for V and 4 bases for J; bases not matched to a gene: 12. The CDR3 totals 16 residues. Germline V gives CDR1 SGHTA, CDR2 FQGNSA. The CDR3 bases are TGTGCCAGCAGGATCGCCCCGACAGGGGGTGGCACTGAAGCTTTCTTT. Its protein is CASRIAPTGGGTEAFF.

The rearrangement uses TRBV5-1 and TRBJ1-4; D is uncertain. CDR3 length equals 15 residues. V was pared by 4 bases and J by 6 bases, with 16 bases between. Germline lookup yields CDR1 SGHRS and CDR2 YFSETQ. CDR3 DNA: TGCGCCAGCAGCCTGGGCAGGACGGAGGATGAAAAACTGTTTTTT. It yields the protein CASSLGRTEDEKLFF.

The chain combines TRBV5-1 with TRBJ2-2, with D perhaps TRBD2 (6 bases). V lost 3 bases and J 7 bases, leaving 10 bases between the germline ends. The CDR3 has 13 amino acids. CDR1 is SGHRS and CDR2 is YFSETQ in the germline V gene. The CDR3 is CASSSGTGGELFF. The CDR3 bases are TGCGCCAGCAGCTCAGGGACTGGCGGGGAGCTGTTTTTT. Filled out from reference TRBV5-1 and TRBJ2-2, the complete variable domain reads KAGVTQTPRYLIKTRGQQVTLSCSPISGHRSVSWYQQTPGQGLQFLFEYFSETQRNKGNFPGRFSGRQFSNSRSEMNVSTLELGDSALYLCASSSGTGGELFFGEGSRLTVL.

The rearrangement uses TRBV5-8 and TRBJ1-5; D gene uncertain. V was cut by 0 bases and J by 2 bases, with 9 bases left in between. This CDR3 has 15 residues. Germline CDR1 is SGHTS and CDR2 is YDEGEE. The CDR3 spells CASSLGTVGNQPQHF. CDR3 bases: TGTGCCAGCAGCTTGGGAACGGTGGGCAATCAGCCCCAGCATTTT. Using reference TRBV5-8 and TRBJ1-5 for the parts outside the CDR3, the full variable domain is EAGVTQSPTHLIKTRGQQATLRCSPISGHTSVYWYQQALGLGLQFLLWYDEGEERNRGNFPPRFSGRQFPNYSSELNVNALELEDSALYLCASSLGTVGNQPQHFGDGTRLSIL.

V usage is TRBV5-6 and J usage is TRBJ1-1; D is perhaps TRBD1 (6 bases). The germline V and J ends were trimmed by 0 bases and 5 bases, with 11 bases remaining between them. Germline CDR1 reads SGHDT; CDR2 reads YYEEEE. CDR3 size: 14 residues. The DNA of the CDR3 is TGTGCCAGCAGCTTGGCCCAGGGGATGACTGAAGCTTTCTTT. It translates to CASSLAQGMTEAFF. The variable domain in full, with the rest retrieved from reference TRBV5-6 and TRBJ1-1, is DAGVTQSPTHLIKTRGQQVTLRCSPKSGHDTVSWYQQALGQGPQFIFQYYEEEERQRGNFPDRFSGHQFPNYSSELNVNALLLGDSALYLCASSLAQGMTEAFFGQGTRLTVV.

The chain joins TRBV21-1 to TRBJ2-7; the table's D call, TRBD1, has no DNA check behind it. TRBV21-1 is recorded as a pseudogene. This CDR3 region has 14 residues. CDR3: CASSKARGLYEQYF. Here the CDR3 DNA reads TGTGCCAGCAGCAAAGCCAGGGGGCTCTACGAGCAGTACTTC.

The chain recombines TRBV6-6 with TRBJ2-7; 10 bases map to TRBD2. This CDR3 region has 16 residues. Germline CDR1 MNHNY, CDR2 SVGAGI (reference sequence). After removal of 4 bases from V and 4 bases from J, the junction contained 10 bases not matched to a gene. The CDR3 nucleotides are TGTGCCAGCAGTTCCTTAGCGGGGGGCTCTAAGTACGAGCAGTACTTC. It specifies CASSSLAGGSKYEQYF.

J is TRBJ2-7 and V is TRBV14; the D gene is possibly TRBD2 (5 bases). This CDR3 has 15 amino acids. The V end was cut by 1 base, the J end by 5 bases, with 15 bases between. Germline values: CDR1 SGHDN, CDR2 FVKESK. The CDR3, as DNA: TGTGCCAGCAGCCAAGTTTTGGGAGTAGGTAACGAGCAGTACTTC. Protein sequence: CASSQVLGVGNEQYF.

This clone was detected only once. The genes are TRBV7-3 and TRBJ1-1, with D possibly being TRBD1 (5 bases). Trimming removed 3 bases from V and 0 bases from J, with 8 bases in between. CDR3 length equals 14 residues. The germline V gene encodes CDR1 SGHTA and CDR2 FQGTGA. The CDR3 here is CASSLTAMNTEAFF. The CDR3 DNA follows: TGTGCCAGCAGCTTGACAGCTATGAACACTGAAGCTTTCTTT.

The chain's CDR3 is CASTLDSANEQYF. The CDR3 DNA is TGTGCCAGCACCCTCGACAGCGCCAACGAGCAGTACTTC. The chain joins TRBV25-1 to TRBJ2-7; D possibly corresponds to TRBD1 (5 bases). Trimming took off 7 bases at V and 5 bases at J, with 15 bases between the two ends. The CDR3 is made up of 13 amino acids. Germline CDR1 reads MGHDK; CDR2 reads SYGVNS.

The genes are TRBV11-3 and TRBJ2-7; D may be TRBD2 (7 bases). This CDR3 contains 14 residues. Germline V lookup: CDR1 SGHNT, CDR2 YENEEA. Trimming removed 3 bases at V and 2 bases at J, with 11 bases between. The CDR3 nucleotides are TGTGCCAGCAGCTTGGACAGCGGGACCTACGAGCAGTACTTC. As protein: CASSLDSGTYEQYF.

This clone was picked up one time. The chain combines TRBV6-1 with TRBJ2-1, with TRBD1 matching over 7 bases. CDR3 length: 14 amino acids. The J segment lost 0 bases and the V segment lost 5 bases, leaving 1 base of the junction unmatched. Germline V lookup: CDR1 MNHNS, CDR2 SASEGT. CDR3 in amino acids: CASSSGGSYNEQFF. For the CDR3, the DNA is TGTGCCAGCAGTTCAGGGGGCTCCTACAATGAGCAGTTCTTC.

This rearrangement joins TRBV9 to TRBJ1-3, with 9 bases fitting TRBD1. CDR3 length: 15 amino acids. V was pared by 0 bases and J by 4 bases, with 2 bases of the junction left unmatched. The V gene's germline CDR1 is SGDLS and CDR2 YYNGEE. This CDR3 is CASSVAGTGGNTIYF. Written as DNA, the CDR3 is TGTGCCAGCAGCGTAGCGGGGACAGGGGGAAACACCATATATTTT.

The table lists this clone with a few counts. CDR3 nucleotide sequence: TGTGCCAGCAGCCGGGGACAGGGGTTGAGATTGGAGACCCAGTACTTC. Amino acid sequence: CASSRGQGLRLETQYF. The gene calls are TRBV7-9 and TRBJ2-5; 10 nucleotides agree with TRBD1. Germline V lookup: CDR1 SEHNR, CDR2 FQNEAQ (reference sequence). The CDR3 length is 16 residues. Losses at the gene ends were 5 bases for V and 5 bases for J; bases not matched to a gene: 11.

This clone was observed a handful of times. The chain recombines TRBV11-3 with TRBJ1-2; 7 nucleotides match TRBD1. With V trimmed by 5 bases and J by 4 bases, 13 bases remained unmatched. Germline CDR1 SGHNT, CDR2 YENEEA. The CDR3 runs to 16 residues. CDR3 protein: CASSANDRASFYGYTF. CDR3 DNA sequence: TGTGCCAGCAGCGCGAATGACAGGGCCTCCTTCTATGGCTACACCTTC.

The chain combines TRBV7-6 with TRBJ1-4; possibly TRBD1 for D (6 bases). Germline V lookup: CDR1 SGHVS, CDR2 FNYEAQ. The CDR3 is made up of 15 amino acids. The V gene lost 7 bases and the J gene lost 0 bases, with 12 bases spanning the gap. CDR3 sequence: CASTGGASTNEKLFF. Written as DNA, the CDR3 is TGTGCCAGCACCGGGGGGGCCTCAACTAATGAAAAACTGTTTTTT.

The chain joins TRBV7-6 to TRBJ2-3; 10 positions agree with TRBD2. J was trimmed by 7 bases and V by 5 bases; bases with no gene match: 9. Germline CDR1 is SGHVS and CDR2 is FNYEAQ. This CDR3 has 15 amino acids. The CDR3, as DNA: TGTGCCAGCAGCGCCCCGCTAGCGGGAGTTTATACGCAGTATTTT. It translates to CASSAPLAGVYTQYF. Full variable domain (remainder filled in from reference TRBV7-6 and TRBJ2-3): GAGVSQSPRYKVTKRGQDVALRCDPISGHVSLYWYRQALGQGPEFLTYFNYEAQQDKSGLPNDRFSAERPEGSISTLTIQRTEQRDSAMYRCASSAPLAGVYTQYFGPGTRLTVL.

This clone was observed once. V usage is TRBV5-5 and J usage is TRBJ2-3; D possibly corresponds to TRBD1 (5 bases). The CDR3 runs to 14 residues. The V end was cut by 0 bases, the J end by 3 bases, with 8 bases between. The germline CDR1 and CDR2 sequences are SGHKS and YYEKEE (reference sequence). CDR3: CASSLVGATDTQYF. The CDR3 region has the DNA TGTGCCAGCAGCTTGGTAGGGGCGACAGATACGCAGTATTTT.

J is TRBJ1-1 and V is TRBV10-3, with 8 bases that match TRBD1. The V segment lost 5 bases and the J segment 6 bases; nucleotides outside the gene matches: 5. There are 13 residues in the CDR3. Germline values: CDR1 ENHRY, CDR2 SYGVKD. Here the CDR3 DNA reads TGTGCCATCAGTTCGACAGGGGAGGCTGAAGCTTTCTTT. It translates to CAISSTGEAEAFF.

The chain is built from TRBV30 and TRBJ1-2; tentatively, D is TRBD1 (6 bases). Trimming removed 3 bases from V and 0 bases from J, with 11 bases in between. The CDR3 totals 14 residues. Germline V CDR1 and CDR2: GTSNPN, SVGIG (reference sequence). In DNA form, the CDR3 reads TGTGCCTGGAGCCGGACAGCTCCTAACTATGGCTACACCTTC. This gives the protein CAWSRTAPNYGYTF.

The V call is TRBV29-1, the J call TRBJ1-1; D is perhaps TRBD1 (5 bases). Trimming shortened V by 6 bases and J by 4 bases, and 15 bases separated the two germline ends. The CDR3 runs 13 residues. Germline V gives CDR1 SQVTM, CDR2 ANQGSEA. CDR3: CSVPRGAGTEAFF. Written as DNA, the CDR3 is TGCAGCGTCCCAAGGGGAGCGGGCACTGAAGCTTTCTTT.

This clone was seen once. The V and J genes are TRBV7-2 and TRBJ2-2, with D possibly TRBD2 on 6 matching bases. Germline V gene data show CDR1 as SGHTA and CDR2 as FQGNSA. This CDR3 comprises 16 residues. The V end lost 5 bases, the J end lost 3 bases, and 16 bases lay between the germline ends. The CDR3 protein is CASSPLTSWDTGELFF. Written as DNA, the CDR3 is TGTGCCAGCAGCCCACTGACTAGTTGGGACACCGGGGAGCTGTTTTTT. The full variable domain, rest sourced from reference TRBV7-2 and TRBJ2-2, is GAGVSQSPSNKVTEKGKDVELRCDPISGHTALYWYRQSLGQGLEFLIYFQGNSAPDKSGLPSDRFSAERTGGSVSTLTIQRTQQEDSAVYLCASSPLTSWDTGELFFGEGSRLTVL.

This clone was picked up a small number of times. In DNA form, the CDR3 reads TGTGCCAGCAGCGTAGACGGGTACAATGAGCAGTTCTTC. This gives the protein CASSVDGYNEQFF. This chain connects TRBV9 to TRBJ2-1; no definite D call. Trimming took 0 bases from V and 4 from J, leaving 5 bases between them. This CDR3 comprises 13 residues. Germline values: CDR1 SGDLS, CDR2 YYNGEE.

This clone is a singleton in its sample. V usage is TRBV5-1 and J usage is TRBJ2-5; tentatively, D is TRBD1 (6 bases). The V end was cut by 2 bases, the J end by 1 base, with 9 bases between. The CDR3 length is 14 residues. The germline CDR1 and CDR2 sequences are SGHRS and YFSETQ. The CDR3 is CASSLGQSQETQYF. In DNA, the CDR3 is TGCGCCAGCAGCTTAGGACAGTCCCAAGAGACCCAGTACTTC. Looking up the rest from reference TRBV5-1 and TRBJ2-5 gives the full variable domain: KAGVTQTPRYLIKTRGQQVTLSCSPISGHRSVSWYQQTPGQGLQFLFEYFSETQRNKGNFPGRFSGRQFSNSRSEMNVSTLELGDSALYLCASSLGQSQETQYFGPGTRLLVL.

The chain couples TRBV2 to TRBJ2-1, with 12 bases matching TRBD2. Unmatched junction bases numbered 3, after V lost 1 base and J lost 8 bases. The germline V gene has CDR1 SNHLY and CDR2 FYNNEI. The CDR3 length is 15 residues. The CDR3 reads CASSEGTSGIHEQFF. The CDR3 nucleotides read TGTGCCAGCAGTGAAGGGACTAGCGGGATCCATGAGCAGTTCTTC.

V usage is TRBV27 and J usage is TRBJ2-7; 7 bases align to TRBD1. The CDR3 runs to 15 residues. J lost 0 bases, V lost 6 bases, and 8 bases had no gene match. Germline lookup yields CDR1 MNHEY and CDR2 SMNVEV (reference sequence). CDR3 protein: CASRSRQGSSYEQYF. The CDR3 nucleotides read TGTGCCAGCAGATCAAGACAGGGTAGCTCCTACGAGCAGTACTTC.

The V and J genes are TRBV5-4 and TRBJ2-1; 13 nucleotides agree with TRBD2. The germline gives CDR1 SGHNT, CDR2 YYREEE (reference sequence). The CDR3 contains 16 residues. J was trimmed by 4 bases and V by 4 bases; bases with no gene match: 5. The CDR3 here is CASSPRTSGSYNEQFF. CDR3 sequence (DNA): TGTGCCAGCAGCCCGCGGACTAGCGGGAGTTACAATGAGCAGTTCTTC.

The CDR3 nucleotides read TGTGCCAGTAGCCCGCTCCACAGGGACCTAGGGGGCGAGCAGTACTTC. Amino acid sequence: CASSPLHRDLGGEQYF. The rearrangement joins TRBV19 to TRBJ2-7; D is possibly TRBD1 (6 bases). The CDR3 has 16 amino acids. Looked up from germline, CDR1 is LNHDA and CDR2 is SQIVND (reference sequence). V was shortened by 6 bases and J by 6 bases, with 24 bases between the two germline ends.